This TCR beta chain was found in a study of CD8 T cells in Susac syndrome. Random hexamers primed reverse transcription of about 0.5 to 1 ug RNA. Via MiXCR, TCRdb re-called the immunoSEQ multiplex PCR reads, giving one row per CDR3 protein. Seen here are over 350,000 distinct CDR3 sequences, about 85% observed once, and the top ten hold about 0.12%. Germline loops: CDR1 SGHRS, CDR2 YFSETQ. The germline V and J ends were trimmed by 0 bases and 5 bases, with 12 bases remaining between them. This CDR3 spans 14 amino acids. The sample was CD8+ T cells from PBMCs. The rearrangement uses TRBV5-1 and TRBJ2-7; a weak D match, TRBD1 (5 bases). The source of this sequence is a human donor with multiple sclerosis. CDR3 DNA: TGCGCCAGCAGCTTGGAGGCAGGGTCACACGAGCAGTACTTC. It translates to CASSLEAGSHEQYF.